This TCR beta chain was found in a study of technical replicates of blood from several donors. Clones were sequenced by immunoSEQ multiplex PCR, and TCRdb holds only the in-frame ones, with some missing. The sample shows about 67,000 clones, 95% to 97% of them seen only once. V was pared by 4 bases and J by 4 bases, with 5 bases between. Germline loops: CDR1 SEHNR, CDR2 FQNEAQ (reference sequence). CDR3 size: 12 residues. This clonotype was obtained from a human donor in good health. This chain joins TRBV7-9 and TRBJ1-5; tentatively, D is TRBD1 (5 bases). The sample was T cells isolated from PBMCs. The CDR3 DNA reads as TGTGCCAGCAGCTCAGGGAATCAGCCCCAGCATTTT. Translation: CASSSGNQPQHF. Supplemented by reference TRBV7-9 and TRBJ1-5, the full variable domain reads DTGVSQNPRHKITKRGQNVTFRCDPISEHNRLYWYRQTLGQGPEFLTYFQNEAQLEKSRLLSDRFSAERPKGSFSTLEIQRTEQGDSAMYLCASSSGNQPQHFGDGTRLSIL.